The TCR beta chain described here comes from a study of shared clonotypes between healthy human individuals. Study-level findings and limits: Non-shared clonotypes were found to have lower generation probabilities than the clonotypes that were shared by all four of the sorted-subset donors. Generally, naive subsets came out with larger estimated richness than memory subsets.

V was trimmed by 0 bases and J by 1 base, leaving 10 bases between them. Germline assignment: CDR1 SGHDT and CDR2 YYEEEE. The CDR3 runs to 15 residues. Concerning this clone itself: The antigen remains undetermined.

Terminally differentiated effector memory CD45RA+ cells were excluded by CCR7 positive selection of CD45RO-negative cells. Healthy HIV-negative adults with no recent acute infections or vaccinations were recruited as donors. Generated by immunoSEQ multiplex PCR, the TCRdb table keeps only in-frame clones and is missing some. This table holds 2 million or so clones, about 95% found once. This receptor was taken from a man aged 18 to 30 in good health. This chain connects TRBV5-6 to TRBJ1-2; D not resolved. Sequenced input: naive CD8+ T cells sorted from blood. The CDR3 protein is CASSLGYMYNYGYTF. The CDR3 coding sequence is TGTGCCAGCAGCTTGGGGTACATGTATAACTATGGCTACACCTTC. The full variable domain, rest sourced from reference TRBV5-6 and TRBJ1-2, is DAGVTQSPTHLIKTRGQQVTLRCSPKSGHDTVSWYQQALGQGPQFIFQYYEEEERQRGNFPDRFSGHQFPNYSSELNVNALLLGDSALYLCASSLGYMYNYGYTFGSGTRLTVV.